These 16 T cell receptor beta chains were all obtained from the same sample, sequenced in a study of brain metastases from non-small cell lung cancer. The table came from immunoSEQ multiplex PCR; TCRdb's copy has only in-frame clones and leaves some out. The table lists 3,000 to 4,000 clones, approximately 82% of them singletons, with roughly 10% in the top ten. The sequenced sample was tissue from a brain metastasis. The receptors here all came from a donor older than 35 with non-small cell lung cancer.

The chain couples TRBV30 to TRBJ1-5; unclear D gene. The CDR3 is made up of 14 amino acids. Trimming took 2 bases from V and 5 from J, leaving 13 bases between them. Per the germline V gene, CDR1 is GTSNPN and CDR2 is SVGIG (reference sequence). CDR3 sequence: CAWSKSAQDQPQHF. Here the CDR3 DNA reads TGTGCCTGGAGTAAGTCTGCCCAGGATCAGCCCCAGCATTTT.

This clone has only a few counts. The chain couples TRBV2 to TRBJ2-1, with D perhaps TRBD1 or TRBD2 (6 bases each). This CDR3 is built from 15 residues. Germline V gives CDR1 SNHLY, CDR2 FYNNEI. The ends were cut back, 6 bases at V and 3 bases at J, with 15 bases in the middle. The DNA for the CDR3 is TGTGCCAGCAGGGGTCCGGGGGCGAGCTACAATGAGCAGTTCTTC. Its translation is CASRGPGASYNEQFF.

Details on this clone: The junction shows a germline mismatch at one end, possibly a read error. This chain links TRBV2 with TRBJ1-6, with TRBD1 as a possible D gene (5 bases). CDR1 and CDR2 (germline): SNHLY, FYNNEI. The CDR3 totals 18 residues. CDR3 sequence reads: CASTPLGGVGVTYSPLHF. DNA of the CDR3: TGTGCCAGCACTCCCCTGGGTGGGGTAGGGGTCACATATTCGCCCCTCCACTTT.

The chain has TRBV6-1 and TRBJ1-5; TRBD1 might be the D (5 bases). In germline, CDR1 is MNHNS, CDR2 SASEGT. The CDR3 is 11 amino acids. The germline V and J ends were trimmed by 2 bases and 15 bases, with 11 bases remaining between them. The CDR3 bases are TGTGCCAGCAGTGAACGGAGGGACCGGCATTTT. It codes for CASSERRDRHF.

The V and J genes are TRBV11-1 and TRBJ1-6, with 7 bases lining up with TRBD1. The CDR3 totals 15 residues. V lost 4 bases to trimming and J lost 8 bases; unmatched junction nucleotides: 8. Germline V gene data show CDR1 as SGHAT and CDR2 as FQDESV (reference sequence). The CDR3 protein is CASSWVATGDSPLHF. The CDR3 DNA reads as TGTGCCAGCAGCTGGGTGGCTACAGGGGATTCACCCCTCCACTTT.

V gene TRBV28 combines with J gene TRBJ2-7; D gene ambiguous. In germline, CDR1 is MDHEN, CDR2 SYDVKM. Trimming removed 3 bases at V and 4 bases at J, with 7 bases between. This CDR3 is 12 amino acids long. Here the CDR3 DNA reads TGTGCCAGCAGTTTTGTGAGTTACGAGCAGTACTTC. As protein: CASSFVSYEQYF.

V usage is TRBV30 and J usage is TRBJ2-1, with D possibly TRBD2 on 5 matching bases. The V end lost 0 bases, the J end lost 4 bases, and 13 bases lay between the germline ends. This CDR3 has 15 amino acids. Germline V lookup: CDR1 GTSNPN, CDR2 SVGIG (reference sequence). CDR3 protein: CAWSVLRASYNEQFF. CDR3 in DNA: TGTGCCTGGAGTGTACTGAGGGCCTCTTACAATGAGCAGTTCTTC.

The chain couples TRBV6-1 to TRBJ2-7; D is undetermined. This CDR3 has 13 residues. Germline V lookup: CDR1 MNHNS, CDR2 SASEGT. V was pared by 2 bases and J by 2 bases, with 7 bases between. The CDR3 region has the DNA TGTGCCAGCAGTGAACCAGCCACCTACGAGCAGTACTTC. Translated, it gives CASSEPATYEQYF.

The gene calls are TRBV6-5 and TRBJ2-1; tentatively, D is TRBD2 (6 bases). V lost 5 bases and J lost 7, with 12 bases in between. The CDR3 has 13 residues. Germline V lookup: CDR1 MNHEY, CDR2 SVGAGI. CDR3 in DNA: TGTGCCAGCAGTCAACTCGGGGGAAATGAGCAGTTCTTC. Protein product: CASSQLGGNEQFF.

The chain has TRBV6-1 and TRBJ2-7; 13 bases are a match to TRBD2. Germline CDR1 reads MNHNS; CDR2 reads SASEGT. The CDR3 runs to 14 residues. V lost 2 bases to trimming and J lost 6 bases; unmatched junction nucleotides: 1. This CDR3 reads CASSERTSGSEQYF. The CDR3, as DNA: TGTGCCAGCAGTGAAAGGACTAGCGGGAGCGAGCAGTACTTC.

The chain is built from TRBV5-5 and TRBJ1-6; a possible D gene is TRBD1 (5 bases). The length of the CDR3 is 15 residues. Trimming removed 2 bases from V and 2 bases from J, with 8 bases in between. Germline V gene lookup returns CDR1 SGHKS and CDR2 YYEKEE (reference sequence). The CDR3 nucleotides read TGTGCCAGCAGCTTAGCGGGGGCCTATAATTCACCCCTCCACTTT. The encoded protein is CASSLAGAYNSPLHF.

The V call is TRBV18, the J call TRBJ2-1; 7 bases map to TRBD2. Trimming cost V 1 base and J 5 bases; bases outside gene matches: 8. The germline V gene encodes CDR1 KGHSH and CDR2 LQKENI. The CDR3 has 16 amino acids. The chain's CDR3 is CASSPRTGGVNNEQFF. DNA of the CDR3: TGTGCCAGCTCACCACGGACGGGAGGTGTAAACAATGAGCAGTTCTTC.

The gene calls are TRBV7-9 and TRBJ2-5; D is possibly TRBD2 (5 bases). Germline V gene data show CDR1 as SEHNR and CDR2 as FQNEAQ (reference sequence). This CDR3 comprises 16 residues. V was cut by 0 bases and J by 4 bases, with 15 bases left in between. The DNA for the CDR3 is TGTGCCAGCAGCTTAGCGGGCCTAGCAAGTGGAGAGACCCAGTACTTC. Residues: CASSLAGLASGETQYF. Using reference TRBV7-9 and TRBJ2-5 for the parts outside the CDR3, the full variable domain is DTGVSQNPRHKITKRGQNVTFRCDPISEHNRLYWYRQTLGQGPEFLTYFQNEAQLEKSRLLSDRFSAERPKGSFSTLEIQRTEQGDSAMYLCASSLAGLASGETQYFGPGTRLLVL.

The CDR3 sequence is CASSLQSNGTANEQFF. CDR3 sequence (DNA): TGTGCCAGCAGTTTACAGTCTAACGGGACAGCTAATGAGCAGTTCTTC. The chain combines TRBV27 with TRBJ2-1; 7 nucleotides match TRBD1. After removal of 2 bases from V and 7 bases from J, the junction contained 11 bases not matched to a gene. Germline CDR1 reads MNHEY; CDR2 reads SMNVEV (reference sequence). This CDR3 region has 16 residues.

A note on this clone: Other DNA sequences in the sample encode the same CDR3. This CDR3 is CASSPVTGEETQYF. The CDR3 DNA reads TGTGCCAGCTCACCCGTGACGGGGGAAGAGACCCAGTACTTC. The V call is TRBV18, the J call TRBJ2-5; a possible D gene is TRBD2 (6 bases). Germline CDR1 and CDR2: KGHSH and LQKENI. This CDR3 region has 14 residues. V shed 3 bases and J shed 3 bases, with 11 bases lying between them. Supplemented by reference TRBV18 and TRBJ2-5, the full variable domain reads NAGVMQNPRHLVRRRGQEARLRCSPMKGHSHVYWYRQLPEEGLKFMVYLQKENIIDESGMPKERFSAEFPKEGPSILRIQQVVRGDSAAYFCASSPVTGEETQYFGPGTRLLVL.

Only a few counts were recorded for this clone. This rearrangement joins TRBV5-6 to TRBJ2-3, with D possibly being TRBD1 (7 bases). Germline CDR1 SGHDT, CDR2 YYEEEE. This CDR3 is 16 amino acids long. Trimming cost V 4 bases and J 0 bases, with 15 bases left between them. The CDR3 DNA reads TGTGCCAGCAGCCCATGGAGGGGGCTGAGCACAGATACGCAGTATTTT. Protein product: CASSPWRGLSTDTQYF.